Detailed here is one T cell receptor (beta chain). The antigen is unknown. The CDR3 contains 15 residues. Germline V gene lookup returns CDR1 MDHEN and CDR2 SYDVKM. The J segment lost 7 bases and the V segment lost 4 bases, leaving 10 bases of the junction unmatched. The entry originates in a study of vaccination effects on CD4 cells after COVID-19. Study-level findings and limits: The study found marked clonal contraction of infection- and vaccine-induced clones late after vaccination.

Sequencing was performed with immunoSEQ multiplex PCR; in TCRdb, only in-frame clones are kept and a portion is missing. The table has about 73,000 clones, 65% to 75% seen once; the top ten hold over 2.5%. Pools of viral peptides were used by the ViraFEST assay to expand antigen-specific CD4+ T cells ahead of sequencing. Once cultured for roughly nine days, the cells underwent separation to obtain CD4+ T cells. In the vaccine recipients, nucleocapsid antibodies were negative and there was no prior SARS-CoV-2 infection. IL-2 at approximately 9.7 IU/ml and peptides at roughly 10 ug/ml were added to cultured PBMC, a few million per well. Both day 3 and day 7 saw half the medium replaced with IL-2 medium.

Material: CD4+ T cells from PBMCs cultured with HCoV-NL63 spike peptides, obtained before COVID-19 vaccination. The chain carries TRBV28 and TRBJ1-5, with TRBD1 matching over 7 bases. The sequence came from a human donor who received a COVID-19 vaccine. As DNA, the CDR3 is TGTGCCAGCAGTTCCTACACAGGGGTGGAACAGCCCCAGCATTTT. Amino acid sequence: CASSSYTGVEQPQHF.